The 9 T cell receptor beta chains below all came from one sample that was sequenced in a study of T-cell reconstitution after alpha-beta-depleted transplantation in children. Unique molecular identifiers were incorporated during preparation of the TCRbeta library. TCRdb fed the PCR reads into MiXCR, producing one record per CDR3 protein. The data contain 450,000 to 600,000 distinct CDR3 sequences, under 15% of them singletons. The sample here was PBMCs, mostly from graft donor cells, taken 360 days after TCRalphabeta/CD19-depleted stem cell transplant. The source of these receptors is a male patient under 18 who had a stem cell transplant for acute myeloid leukemia, so the T cells may come from the graft donor.

This clonotype was picked up a small number of times. This sequence joins TRBV12-3 or TRBV12-4 and TRBJ2-5; D unclear. Trimming removed 6 bases at V and 2 bases at J, with 13 bases between. CDR3 size: 14 residues. The CDR3 DNA is TGTGCCAGCAGAGCTGTGGGCAGACAAGAGACCCAGTACTTC. Protein sequence: CASRAVGRQETQYF.

This clonotype was recorded a few times. The V gene is TRBV5-5, the J gene TRBJ1-6; D gene uncertain. Germline-derived CDR1 and CDR2 are SGHKS and YYEKEE (reference sequence). There are 15 residues in the CDR3. V lost 1 base and J 8 bases, leaving 13 bases between the germline ends. CDR3 bases: TGTGCCAGCAGCTTGCGGGCCGGGAGGGATTCACCCCTCCACTTT. It specifies CASSLRAGRDSPLHF.

In its sample, this clonotype was seen many times. This rearrangement joins TRBV20-1 to TRBJ1-6, with 7 bases that match TRBD1. Germline V CDR1 and CDR2: DFQATT, SNEGSKA (reference sequence). Trimming took 6 bases from V and 12 from J; bases not matched to a gene: 23. The CDR3 runs to 17 residues. The CDR3 bases are TGCAGTGCCCTGGGTGGCAGGGGGAATCTAGCGGTCGAACCCCTCCACTTT. Its translation is CSALGGRGNLAVEPLHF.

The gene calls are TRBV20-1 and TRBJ2-7; D gene unclear. The germline CDR1 and CDR2 sequences are DFQATT and SNEGSKA (reference sequence). This CDR3 comprises 13 residues. V was cut by 7 bases and J by 6 bases, with 19 bases left in between. The CDR3 reads CSGSIYGAGEQYF. The CDR3 bases are TGCAGTGGCTCGATTTACGGAGCAGGCGAGCAGTACTTC.

The genes are TRBV30 and TRBJ2-2; D unclear. With 2 bases removed from V and 9 bases from J, the gap between germline ends came to 7 bases. The CDR3 contains 11 residues. CDR1 GTSNPN and CDR2 SVGIG come from the germline V gene (reference sequence). This CDR3 is CAWSPWRELFF. The CDR3 coding sequence is TGTGCCTGGAGTCCCTGGCGGGAGCTGTTTTTT. Supplemented by reference TRBV30 and TRBJ2-2, the full variable domain reads SQTIHQWPATLVQPVGSPLSLECTVEGTSNPNLYWYRQAAGRGLQLLFYSVGIGQISSEVPQNLSASRPQDRQFILSSKKLLLSDSGFYLCAWSPWRELFFGEGSRLTVL.

In this sample, this clonotype turned up a few times. The chain employs TRBV20-1 and TRBJ1-6; D remains unclear. The germline V and J ends were trimmed by 3 bases and 9 bases, with 18 bases remaining between them. Germline V CDR1 and CDR2: DFQATT, SNEGSKA (reference sequence). This CDR3 region has 15 residues. The CDR3 nucleotides are TGCAGTGCTAGGGCAGAAACTATACTTCCTTCACCCCTCCACTTT. Residues: CSARAETILPSPLHF.

This clonotype showed up just a few times. J is TRBJ1-6 and V is TRBV28; no firm D call. The germline V and J ends were trimmed by 6 bases and 14 bases, with 8 bases remaining between them. CDR1 is MDHEN, CDR2 SYDVKM, per germline. The CDR3 runs to 10 residues. The CDR3 spells CASSSLALHF. CDR3 nucleotides: TGTGCCAGCAGCTCCTTGGCCCTCCACTTT.

This clonotype was recorded a few times. One end of the junction is discordant with germline, which a read error may explain. This chain links TRBV7-9 with TRBJ2-7; D assignment may be TRBD1 or TRBD2 (5 bases each). The germline V gene encodes CDR1 SEHNR and CDR2 FQNEAQ (reference sequence). This CDR3 has 17 amino acids. This CDR3 reads CASSLALAGPLGYEQYF. For the CDR3, the DNA is TGTGCCAGCAGCCTAGCCCTTGCAGGGCCTCTTGGATACGAGCAGTACTTC.

The V call is TRBV15, the J call TRBJ1-3; D unresolved. Trimming removed 6 bases from V and 0 bases from J, with 9 bases in between. The CDR3 extends over 14 amino acids. Germline V gives CDR1 LNHNV, CDR2 YYDKDF (reference sequence). CDR3 region: CATSSEDSGNTIYF. The CDR3 DNA follows: TGTGCCACCAGTTCGGAAGACTCTGGAAACACCATATATTTT.